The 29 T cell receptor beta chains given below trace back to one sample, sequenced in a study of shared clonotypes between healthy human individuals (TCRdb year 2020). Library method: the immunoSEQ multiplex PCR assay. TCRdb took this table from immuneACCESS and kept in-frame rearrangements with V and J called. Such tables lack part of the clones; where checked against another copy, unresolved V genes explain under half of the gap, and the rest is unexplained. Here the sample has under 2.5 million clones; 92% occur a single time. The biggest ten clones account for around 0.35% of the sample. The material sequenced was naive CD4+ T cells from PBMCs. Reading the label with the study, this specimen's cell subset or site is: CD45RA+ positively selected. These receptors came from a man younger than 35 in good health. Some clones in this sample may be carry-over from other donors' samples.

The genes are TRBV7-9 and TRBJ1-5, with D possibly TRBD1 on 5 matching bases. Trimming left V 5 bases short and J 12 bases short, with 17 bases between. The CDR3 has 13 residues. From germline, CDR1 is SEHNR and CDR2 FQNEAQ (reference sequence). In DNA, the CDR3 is TGTGCCAGCAGCACCGATTTTGGACAAAACCAGCATTTT. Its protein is CASSTDFGQNQHF.

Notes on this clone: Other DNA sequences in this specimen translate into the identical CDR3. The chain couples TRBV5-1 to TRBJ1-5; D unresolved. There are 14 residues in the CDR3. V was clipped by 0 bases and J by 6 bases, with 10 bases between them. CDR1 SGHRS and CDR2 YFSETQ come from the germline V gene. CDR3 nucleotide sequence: TGCGCCAGCAGCTTGGTCCCGGGAGGTCAGCCCCAGCATTTT. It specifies CASSLVPGGQPQHF. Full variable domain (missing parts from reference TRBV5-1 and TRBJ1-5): KAGVTQTPRYLIKTRGQQVTLSCSPISGHRSVSWYQQTPGQGLQFLFEYFSETQRNKGNFPGRFSGRQFSNSRSEMNVSTLELGDSALYLCASSLVPGGQPQHFGDGTRLSIL.

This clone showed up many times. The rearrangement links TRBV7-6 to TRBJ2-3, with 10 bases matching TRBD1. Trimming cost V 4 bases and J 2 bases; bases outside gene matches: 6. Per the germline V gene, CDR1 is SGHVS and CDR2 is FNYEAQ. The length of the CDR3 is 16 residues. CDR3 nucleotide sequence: TGTGCCAGCAGCTCGACAGGGGGCGCGAACACAGATACGCAGTATTTT. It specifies CASSSTGGANTDTQYF.

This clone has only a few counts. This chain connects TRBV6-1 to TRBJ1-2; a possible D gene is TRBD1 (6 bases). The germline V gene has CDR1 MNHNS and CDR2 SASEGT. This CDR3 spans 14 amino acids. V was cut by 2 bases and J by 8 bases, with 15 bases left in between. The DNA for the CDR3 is TGTGCCAGCAGTGAACGGCAGGGGAAGGGCGGCTACACCTTC. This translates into CASSERQGKGGYTF.

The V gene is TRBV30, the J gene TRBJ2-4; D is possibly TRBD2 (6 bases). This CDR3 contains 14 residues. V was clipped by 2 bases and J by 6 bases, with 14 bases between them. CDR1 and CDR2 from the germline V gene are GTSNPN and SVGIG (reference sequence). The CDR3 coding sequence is TGTGCCTGGAGTATTCGCGGGGCACCAAACATTCAGTACTTC. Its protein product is CAWSIRGAPNIQYF. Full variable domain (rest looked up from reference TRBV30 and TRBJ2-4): SQTIHQWPATLVQPVGSPLSLECTVEGTSNPNLYWYRQAAGRGLQLLFYSVGIGQISSEVPQNLSASRPQDRQFILSSKKLLLSDSGFYLCAWSIRGAPNIQYFGAGTRLSVL.

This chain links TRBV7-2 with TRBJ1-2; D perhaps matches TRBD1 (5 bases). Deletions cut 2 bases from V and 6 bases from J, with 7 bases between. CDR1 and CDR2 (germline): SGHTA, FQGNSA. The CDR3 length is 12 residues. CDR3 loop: CASSLRGNGYTF. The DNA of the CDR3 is TGTGCCAGCAGCTTAAGGGGCAATGGCTACACCTTC.

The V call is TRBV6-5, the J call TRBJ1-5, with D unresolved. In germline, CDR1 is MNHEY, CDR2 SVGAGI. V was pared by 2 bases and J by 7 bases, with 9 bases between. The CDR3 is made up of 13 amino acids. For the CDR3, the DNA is TGTGCCAGCAGTTACCGGACGGGGCAGCCCCAGCATTTT. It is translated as CASSYRTGQPQHF.

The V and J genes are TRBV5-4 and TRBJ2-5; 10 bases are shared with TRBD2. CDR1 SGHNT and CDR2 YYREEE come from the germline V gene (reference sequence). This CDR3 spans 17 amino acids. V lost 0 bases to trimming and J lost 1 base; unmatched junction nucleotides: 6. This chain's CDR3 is CASSLASKRGGQETQYF. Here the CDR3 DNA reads TGTGCCAGCAGCTTGGCTTCAAAGCGGGGGGGCCAAGAGACCCAGTACTTC.

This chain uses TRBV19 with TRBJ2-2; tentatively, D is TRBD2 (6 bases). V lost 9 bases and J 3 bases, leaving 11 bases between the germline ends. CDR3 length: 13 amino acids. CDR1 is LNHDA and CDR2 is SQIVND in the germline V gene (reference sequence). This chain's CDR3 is CASRDSYTGELFF. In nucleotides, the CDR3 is TGTGCCAGCCGGGACTCATACACCGGGGAGCTGTTTTTT. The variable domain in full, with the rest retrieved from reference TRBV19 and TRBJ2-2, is DGGITQSPKYLFRKEGQNVTLSCEQNLNHDAMYWYRQDPGQGLRLIYYSQIVNDFQKGDIAEGYSVSREKKESFPLTVTSAQKNPTAFYLCASRDSYTGELFFGEGSRLTVL.

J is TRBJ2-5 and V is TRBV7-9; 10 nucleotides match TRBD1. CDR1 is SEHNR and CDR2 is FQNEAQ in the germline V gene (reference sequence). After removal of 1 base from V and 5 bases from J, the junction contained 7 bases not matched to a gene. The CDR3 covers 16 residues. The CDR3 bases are TGTGCCAGCAGCTTAGGTGACAGGGGGCGAGGGGAGACCCAGTACTTC. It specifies CASSLGDRGRGETQYF. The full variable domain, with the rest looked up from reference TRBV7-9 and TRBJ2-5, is DTGVSQNPRHKITKRGQNVTFRCDPISEHNRLYWYRQTLGQGPEFLTYFQNEAQLEKSRLLSDRFSAERPKGSFSTLEIQRTEQGDSAMYLCASSLGDRGRGETQYFGPGTRLLVL.

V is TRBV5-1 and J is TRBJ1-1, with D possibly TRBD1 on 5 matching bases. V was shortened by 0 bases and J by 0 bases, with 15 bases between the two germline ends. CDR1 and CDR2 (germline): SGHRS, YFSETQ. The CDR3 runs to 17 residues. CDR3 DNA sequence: TGCGCCAGCAGCTTGGTTCCCCCCGGGGGAGTGAACACTGAAGCTTTCTTT. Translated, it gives CASSLVPPGGVNTEAFF. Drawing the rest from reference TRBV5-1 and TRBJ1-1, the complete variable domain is KAGVTQTPRYLIKTRGQQVTLSCSPISGHRSVSWYQQTPGQGLQFLFEYFSETQRNKGNFPGRFSGRQFSNSRSEMNVSTLELGDSALYLCASSLVPPGGVNTEAFFGQGTRLTVV.

The CDR3 spells CASSLLPTGTEAFF. The CDR3 DNA reads TGCGCCAGCAGCTTGCTACCCACGGGAACTGAAGCTTTCTTT. V is TRBV5-1 and J is TRBJ1-1; D is unclear. V was clipped by 1 base and J by 5 bases, with 12 bases between them. CDR1 and CDR2 from the germline V gene are SGHRS and YFSETQ. CDR3 size: 14 residues.

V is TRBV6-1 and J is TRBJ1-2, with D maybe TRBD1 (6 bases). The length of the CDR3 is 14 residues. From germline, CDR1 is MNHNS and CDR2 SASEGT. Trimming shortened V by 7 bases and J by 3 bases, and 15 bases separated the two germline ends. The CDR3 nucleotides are TGTGCCAGCAACCTCCAGGGGCGAGACTATGGCTACACCTTC. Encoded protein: CASNLQGRDYGYTF.

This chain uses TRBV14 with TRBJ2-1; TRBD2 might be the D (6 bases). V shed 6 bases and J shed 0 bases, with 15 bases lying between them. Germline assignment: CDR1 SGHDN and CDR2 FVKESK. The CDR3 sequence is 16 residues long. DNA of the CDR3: TGTGCCAGCAGTCTAGCGTTCCCGAGCTCCTACAATGAGCAGTTCTTC. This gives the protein CASSLAFPSSYNEQFF. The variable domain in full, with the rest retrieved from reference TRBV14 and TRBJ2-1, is EAGVTQFPSHSVIEKGQTVTLRCDPISGHDNLYWYRRVMGKEIKFLLHFVKESKQDESGMPNNRFLAERTGGTYSTLKVQPAELEDSGVYFCASSLAFPSSYNEQFFGPGTRLTVL.

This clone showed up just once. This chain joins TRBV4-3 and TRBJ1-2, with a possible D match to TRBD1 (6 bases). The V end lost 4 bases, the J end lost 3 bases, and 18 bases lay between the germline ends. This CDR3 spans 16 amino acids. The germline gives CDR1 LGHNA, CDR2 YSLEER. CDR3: CASSRKLGGLDYGYTF. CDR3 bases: TGCGCCAGCAGCCGAAAATTGGGGGGGCTCGACTATGGCTACACCTTC.

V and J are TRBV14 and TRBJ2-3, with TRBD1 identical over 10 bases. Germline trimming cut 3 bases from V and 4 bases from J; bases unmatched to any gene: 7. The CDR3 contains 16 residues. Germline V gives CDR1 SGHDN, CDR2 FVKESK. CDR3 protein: CASSHNSGTGADTQYF. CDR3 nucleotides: TGTGCCAGCAGCCACAATTCCGGGACAGGGGCAGATACGCAGTATTTT.

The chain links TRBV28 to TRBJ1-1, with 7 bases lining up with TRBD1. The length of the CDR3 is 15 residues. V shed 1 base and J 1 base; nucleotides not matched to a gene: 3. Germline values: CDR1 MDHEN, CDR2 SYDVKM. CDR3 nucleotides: TGTGCCAGCAGTTTATTAGGGGGCCGGAACACTGAAGCTTTCTTT. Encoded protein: CASSLLGGRNTEAFF.

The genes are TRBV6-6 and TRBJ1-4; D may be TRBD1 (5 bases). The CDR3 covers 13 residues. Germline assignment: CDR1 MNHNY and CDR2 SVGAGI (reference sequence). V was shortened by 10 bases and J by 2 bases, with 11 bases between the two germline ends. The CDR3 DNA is TGTGCCACCTCGGGGCGCACTAATGAAAAACTGTTTTTT. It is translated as CATSGRTNEKLFF.

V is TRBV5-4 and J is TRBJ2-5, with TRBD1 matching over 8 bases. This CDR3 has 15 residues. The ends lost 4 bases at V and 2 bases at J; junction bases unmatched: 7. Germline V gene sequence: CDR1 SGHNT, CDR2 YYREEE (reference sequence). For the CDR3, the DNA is TGTGCCAGCAGCCAACGACAGGGGCGACAAGAGACCCAGTACTTC. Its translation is CASSQRQGRQETQYF.

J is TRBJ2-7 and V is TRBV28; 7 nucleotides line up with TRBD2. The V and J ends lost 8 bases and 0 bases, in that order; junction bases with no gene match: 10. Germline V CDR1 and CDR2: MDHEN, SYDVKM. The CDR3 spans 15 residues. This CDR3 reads CASRQTSGISYEQYF. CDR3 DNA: TGTGCCAGCCGGCAAACAAGCGGGATCTCCTACGAGCAGTACTTC.

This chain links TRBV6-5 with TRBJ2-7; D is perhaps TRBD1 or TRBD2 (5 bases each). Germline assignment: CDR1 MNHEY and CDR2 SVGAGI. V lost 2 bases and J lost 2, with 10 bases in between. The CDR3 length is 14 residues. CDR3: CASSYNGAPYEQYF. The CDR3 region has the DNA TGTGCCAGCAGTTACAACGGGGCCCCCTACGAGCAGTACTTC.

The CDR3 here is CASSRDRLFSGNTIYF. In nucleotides, the CDR3 is TGCGCCAGCAGCAGGGACAGACTTTTCTCTGGAAACACCATATATTTT. The chain recombines TRBV4-3 with TRBJ1-3, with 7 positions matching TRBD1. Germline trimming cut 5 bases from V and 0 bases from J; bases unmatched to any gene: 7. CDR1 and CDR2 from the germline V gene are LGHNA and YSLEER. This CDR3 region has 16 residues.

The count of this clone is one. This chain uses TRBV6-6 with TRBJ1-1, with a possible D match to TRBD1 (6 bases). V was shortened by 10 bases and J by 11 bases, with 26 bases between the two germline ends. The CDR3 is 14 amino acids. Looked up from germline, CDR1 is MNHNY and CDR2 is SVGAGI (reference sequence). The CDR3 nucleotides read TGTGCCACCCTACAACAGGGAAGAATTCGATCGGCTTTCTTT. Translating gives CATLQQGRIRSAFF.

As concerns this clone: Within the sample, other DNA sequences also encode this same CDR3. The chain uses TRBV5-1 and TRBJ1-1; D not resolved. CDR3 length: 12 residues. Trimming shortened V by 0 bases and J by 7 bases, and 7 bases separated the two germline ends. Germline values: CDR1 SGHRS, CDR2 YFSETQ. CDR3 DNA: TGCGCCAGCAGCTTGGGGTCGGATGAAGCTTTCTTT. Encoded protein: CASSLGSDEAFF.

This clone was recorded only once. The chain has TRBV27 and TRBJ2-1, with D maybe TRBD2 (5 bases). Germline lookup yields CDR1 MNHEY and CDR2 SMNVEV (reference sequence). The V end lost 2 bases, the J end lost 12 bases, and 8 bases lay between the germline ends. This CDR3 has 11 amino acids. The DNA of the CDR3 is TGTGCCAGCAGTTTAGCCGGGGTGCAGTTCTTC. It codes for CASSLAGVQFF.

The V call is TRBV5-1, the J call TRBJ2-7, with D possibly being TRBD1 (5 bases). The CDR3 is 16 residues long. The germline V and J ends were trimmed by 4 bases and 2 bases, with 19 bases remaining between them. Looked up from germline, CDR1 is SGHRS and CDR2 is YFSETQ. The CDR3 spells CASSAGGAGGPYEQYF. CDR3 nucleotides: TGCGCCAGCAGCGCCGGTGGGGCAGGTGGACCCTACGAGCAGTACTTC.

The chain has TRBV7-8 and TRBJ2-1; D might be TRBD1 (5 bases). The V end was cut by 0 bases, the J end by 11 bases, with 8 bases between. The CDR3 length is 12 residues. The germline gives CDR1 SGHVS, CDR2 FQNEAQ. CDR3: CASSLAREKQFF. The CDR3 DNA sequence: TGTGCCAGCAGCTTAGCCAGGGAAAAGCAGTTCTTC.

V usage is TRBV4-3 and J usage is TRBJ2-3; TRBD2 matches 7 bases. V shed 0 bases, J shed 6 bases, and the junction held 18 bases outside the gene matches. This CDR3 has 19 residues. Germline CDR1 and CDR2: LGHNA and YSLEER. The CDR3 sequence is CASSQDRWRETRLMDTQYF. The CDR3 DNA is TGCGCCAGCAGCCAAGATCGCTGGCGGGAGACGCGTTTAATGGATACGCAGTATTTT.

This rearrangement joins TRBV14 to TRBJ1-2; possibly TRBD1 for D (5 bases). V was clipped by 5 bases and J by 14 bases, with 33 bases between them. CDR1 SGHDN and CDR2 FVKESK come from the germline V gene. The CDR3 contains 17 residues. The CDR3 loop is CASSATPGTRRDLSGTF. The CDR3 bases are TGTGCCAGCAGCGCAACGCCCGGGACGCGTCGGGACTTGAGTGGGACCTTC.